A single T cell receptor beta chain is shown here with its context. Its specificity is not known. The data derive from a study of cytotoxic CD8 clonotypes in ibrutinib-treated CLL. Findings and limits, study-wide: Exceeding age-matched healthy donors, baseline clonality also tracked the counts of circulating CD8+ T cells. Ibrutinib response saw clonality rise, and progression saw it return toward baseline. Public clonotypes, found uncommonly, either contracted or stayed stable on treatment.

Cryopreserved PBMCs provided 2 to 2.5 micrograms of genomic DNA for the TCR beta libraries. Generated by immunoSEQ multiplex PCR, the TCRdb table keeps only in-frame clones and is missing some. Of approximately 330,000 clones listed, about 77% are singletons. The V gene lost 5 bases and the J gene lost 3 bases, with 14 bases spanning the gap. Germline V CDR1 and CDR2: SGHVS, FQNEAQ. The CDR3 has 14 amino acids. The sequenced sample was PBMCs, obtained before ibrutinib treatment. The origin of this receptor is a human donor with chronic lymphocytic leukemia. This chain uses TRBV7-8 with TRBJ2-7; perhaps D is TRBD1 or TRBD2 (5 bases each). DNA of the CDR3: TGTGCCAGCAGCCCCACCGGGACCAACTACGAGCAGTACTTC. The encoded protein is CASSPTGTNYEQYF.